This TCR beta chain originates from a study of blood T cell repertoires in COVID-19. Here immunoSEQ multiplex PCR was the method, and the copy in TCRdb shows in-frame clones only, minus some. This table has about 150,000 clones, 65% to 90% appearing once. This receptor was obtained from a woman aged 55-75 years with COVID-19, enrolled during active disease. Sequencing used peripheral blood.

CDR3 coding DNA: TGTGCCAGCAGAGTAACGGGGGATAATTCACCCCTCCACTTT. The encoded protein is CASRVTGDNSPLHF. The V and J genes are TRBV6-5 and TRBJ1-6; TRBD1 might be the D (5 bases). The CDR3 runs 14 residues. Trimming took off 6 bases at V and 5 bases at J, with 11 bases between the two ends. CDR1 is MNHEY and CDR2 is SVGAGI in the germline V gene.